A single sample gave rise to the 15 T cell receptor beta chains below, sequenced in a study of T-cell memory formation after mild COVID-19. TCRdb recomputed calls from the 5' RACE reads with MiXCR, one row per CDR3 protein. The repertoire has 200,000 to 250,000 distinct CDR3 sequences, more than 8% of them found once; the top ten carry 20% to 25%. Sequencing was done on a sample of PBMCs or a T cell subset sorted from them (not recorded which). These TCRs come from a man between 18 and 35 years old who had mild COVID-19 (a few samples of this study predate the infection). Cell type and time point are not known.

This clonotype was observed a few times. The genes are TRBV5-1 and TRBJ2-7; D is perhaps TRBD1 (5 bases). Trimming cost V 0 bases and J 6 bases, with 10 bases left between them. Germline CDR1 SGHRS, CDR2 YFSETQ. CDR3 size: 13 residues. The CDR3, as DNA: TGCGCCAGCAGCTTGGCAGGGATGAGCGAGCAGTACTTC. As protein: CASSLAGMSEQYF.

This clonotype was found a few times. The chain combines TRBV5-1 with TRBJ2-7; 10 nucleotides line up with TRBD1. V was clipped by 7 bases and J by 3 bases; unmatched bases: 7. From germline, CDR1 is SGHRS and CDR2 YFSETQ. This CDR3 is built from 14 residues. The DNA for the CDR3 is TGCGCCAGCGTCCGGGACAGGGGAAACTACGAGCAGTACTTC. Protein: CASVRDRGNYEQYF.

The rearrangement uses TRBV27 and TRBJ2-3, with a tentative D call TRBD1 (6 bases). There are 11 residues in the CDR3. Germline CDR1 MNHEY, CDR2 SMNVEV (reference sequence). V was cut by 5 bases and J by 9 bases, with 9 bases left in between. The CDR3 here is CASSLQGTQYF. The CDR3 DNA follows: TGTGCCAGCAGTCTCCAGGGGACGCAGTATTTT.

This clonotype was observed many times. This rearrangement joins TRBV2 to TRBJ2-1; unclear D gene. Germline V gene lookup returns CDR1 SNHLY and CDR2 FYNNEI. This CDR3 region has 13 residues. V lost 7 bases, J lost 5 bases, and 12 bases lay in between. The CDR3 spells CASTTASDNEQFF. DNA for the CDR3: TGTGCCAGCACCACCGCCTCGGACAATGAGCAGTTCTTC.

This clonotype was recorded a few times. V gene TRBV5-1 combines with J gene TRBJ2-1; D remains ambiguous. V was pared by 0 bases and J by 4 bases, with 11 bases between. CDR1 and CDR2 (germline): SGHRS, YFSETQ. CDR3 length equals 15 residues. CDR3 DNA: TGCGCCAGCAGCTTGGCCCCTAGGCTTTACAATGAGCAGTTCTTC. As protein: CASSLAPRLYNEQFF.

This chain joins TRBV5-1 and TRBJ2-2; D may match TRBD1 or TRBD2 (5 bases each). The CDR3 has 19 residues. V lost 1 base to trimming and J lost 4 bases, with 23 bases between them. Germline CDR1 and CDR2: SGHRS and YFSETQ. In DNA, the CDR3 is TGCGCCAGCAGCTTGAAAGGTGGAACGGGACGGCGCGGCACCGGGGAGCTGTTTTTT. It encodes CASSLKGGTGRRGTGELFF.

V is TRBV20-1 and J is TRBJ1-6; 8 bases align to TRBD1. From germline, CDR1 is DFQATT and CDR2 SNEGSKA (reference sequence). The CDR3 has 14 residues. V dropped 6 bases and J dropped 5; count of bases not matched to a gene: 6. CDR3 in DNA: TGCAGTGCCCCGGGACAGGAAGATAATTCACCCCTCCACTTT. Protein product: CSAPGQEDNSPLHF.

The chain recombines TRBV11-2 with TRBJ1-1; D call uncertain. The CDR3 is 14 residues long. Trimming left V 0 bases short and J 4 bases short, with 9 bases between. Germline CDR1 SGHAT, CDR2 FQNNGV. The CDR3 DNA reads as TGTGCCAGCAGCTTAGAGAGATTATCCACTGAAGCTTTCTTT. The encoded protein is CASSLERLSTEAFF.

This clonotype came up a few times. As DNA, the CDR3 is TGCGCCAGCAGCACGGACCCGGTCGATAGCGGTGAAAAACTGTTTTTT. This encodes CASSTDPVDSGEKLFF. This chain connects TRBV5-1 to TRBJ1-4; the D is unclear. The CDR3 is 16 amino acids. The germline V gene has CDR1 SGHRS and CDR2 YFSETQ. The ends were cut back, 4 bases at V and 7 bases at J, with 20 bases in the middle.

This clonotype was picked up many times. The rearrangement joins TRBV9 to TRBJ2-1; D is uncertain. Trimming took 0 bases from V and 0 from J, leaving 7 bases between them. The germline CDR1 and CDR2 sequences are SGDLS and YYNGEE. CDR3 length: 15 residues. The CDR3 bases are TGTGCCAGCAGCGTAGAAGCGCACTCCTACAATGAGCAGTTCTTC. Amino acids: CASSVEAHSYNEQFF.

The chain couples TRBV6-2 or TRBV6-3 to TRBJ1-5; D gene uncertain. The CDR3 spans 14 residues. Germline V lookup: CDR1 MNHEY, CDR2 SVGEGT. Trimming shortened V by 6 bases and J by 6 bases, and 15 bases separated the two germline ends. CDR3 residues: CASSPTSVVQPQHF. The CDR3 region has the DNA TGTGCCAGCAGCCCGACGTCGGTGGTTCAGCCCCAGCATTTT.

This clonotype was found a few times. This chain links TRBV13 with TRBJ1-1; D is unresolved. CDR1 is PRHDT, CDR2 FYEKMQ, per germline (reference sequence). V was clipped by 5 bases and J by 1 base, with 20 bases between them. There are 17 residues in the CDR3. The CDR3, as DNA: TGTGCCAGCAGCCCACGAGGGTCACGGGGTTCGAACACTGAAGCTTTCTTT. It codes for CASSPRGSRGSNTEAFF.

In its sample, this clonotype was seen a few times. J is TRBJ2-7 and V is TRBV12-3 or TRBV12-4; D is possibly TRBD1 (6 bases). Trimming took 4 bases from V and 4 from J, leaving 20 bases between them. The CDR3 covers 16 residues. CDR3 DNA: TGTGCCAGCAGTTCCTTTGAGGGGCCCAGGGGATACGAGCAGTACTTC. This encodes CASSSFEGPRGYEQYF.

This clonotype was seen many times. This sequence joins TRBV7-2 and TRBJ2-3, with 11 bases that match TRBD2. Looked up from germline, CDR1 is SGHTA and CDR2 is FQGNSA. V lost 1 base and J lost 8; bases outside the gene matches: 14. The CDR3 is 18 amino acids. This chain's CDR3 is CASSLVSLAGGPKTTQYF. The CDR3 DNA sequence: TGTGCCAGCAGCTTAGTATCCTTAGCGGGGGGGCCCAAGACTACGCAGTATTTT.

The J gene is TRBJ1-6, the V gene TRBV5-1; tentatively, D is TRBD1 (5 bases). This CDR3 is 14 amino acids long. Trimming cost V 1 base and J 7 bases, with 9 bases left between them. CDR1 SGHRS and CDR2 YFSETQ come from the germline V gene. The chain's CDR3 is CASSLSGTNSPLHF. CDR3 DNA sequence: TGCGCCAGCAGCTTGTCAGGGACCAATTCACCCCTCCACTTT.